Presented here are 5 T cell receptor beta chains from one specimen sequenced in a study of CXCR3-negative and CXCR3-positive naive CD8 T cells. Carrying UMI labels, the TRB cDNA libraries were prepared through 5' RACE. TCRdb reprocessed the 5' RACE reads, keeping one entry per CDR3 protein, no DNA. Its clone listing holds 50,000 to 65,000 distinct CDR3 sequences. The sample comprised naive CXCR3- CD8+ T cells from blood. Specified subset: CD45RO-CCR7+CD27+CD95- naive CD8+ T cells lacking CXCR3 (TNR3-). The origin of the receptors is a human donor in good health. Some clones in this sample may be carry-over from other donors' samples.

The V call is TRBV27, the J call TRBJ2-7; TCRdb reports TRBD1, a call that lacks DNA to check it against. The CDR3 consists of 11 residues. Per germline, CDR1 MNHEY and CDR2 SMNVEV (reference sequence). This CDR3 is CTSSWGVKQYF.

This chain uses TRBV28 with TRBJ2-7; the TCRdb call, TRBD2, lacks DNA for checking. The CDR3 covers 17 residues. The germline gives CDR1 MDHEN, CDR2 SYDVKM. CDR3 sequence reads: CASSPRNLAGGSYEQYF.

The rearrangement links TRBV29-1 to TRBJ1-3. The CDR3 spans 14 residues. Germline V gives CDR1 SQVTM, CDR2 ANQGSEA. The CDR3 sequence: CSVMTSYSGNTIYF.

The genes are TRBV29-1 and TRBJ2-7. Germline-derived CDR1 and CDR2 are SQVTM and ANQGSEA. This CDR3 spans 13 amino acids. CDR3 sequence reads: CSVVTDSSYEQYF.

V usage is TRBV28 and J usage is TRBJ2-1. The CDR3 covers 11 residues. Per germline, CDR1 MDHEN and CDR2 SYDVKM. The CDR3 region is CASSLGNEQFF.